The 10 T cell receptor beta chains given below trace back to one sample, sequenced in a study of T cells in Graves' hyperthyroidism and ophthalmopathy (dated 2019 in TCRdb). Library preparation was by multiplex PCR. Data came from an Illumina HiSeq 2000. Amplification of TCR beta CDR3 regions was carried out from RNA transcripts. The TCR CDR3 was subjected to a first round of RT-PCR using the HTBI primer set and the Qiagen OneStep RT-PCR kit. TCRdb reprocessed the public reads (quality trimming at Q25 with fastp, clone calling with MiXCR) and kept in-frame beta chains. Entries that share a CDR3 protein sequence are merged under the most common genes and DNA. Counted in this sample were around 660,000 distinct CDR3 sequences; just under 45% of them appeared once. About 7.7% of the sample goes to the ten largest clones. The sequenced material came from peripheral blood or thyroid tissue (not recorded which). The receptors shown here come from an adult man with Graves' disease, either hyperthyroidism or ophthalmopathy (not recorded which).

This clonotype was seen a handful of times. The chain has TRBV28 and TRBJ2-5; unclear D gene. V was cut by 3 bases and J by 1 base, with 3 bases left in between. Germline CDR1 is MDHEN and CDR2 is SYDVKM. The CDR3 consists of 12 residues. The CDR3 loop reads CASSLVQETQYF. As DNA, the CDR3 is TGTGCCAGCAGTTTGGTCCAAGAGACCCAGTACTTC.

The chain recombines TRBV6-6 with TRBJ1-2; D is perhaps TRBD1 (6 bases). From germline, CDR1 is MNHNY and CDR2 SVGAGI (reference sequence). The CDR3 has 15 amino acids. V was shortened by 5 bases and J by 0 bases, with 13 bases between the two germline ends. CDR3 nucleotides: TGTGCCAGCAGTCCGGACAGATTCGCTAACTATGGCTACACCTTC. It yields the protein CASSPDRFANYGYTF.

In the case of this clonotype: A read error may produce the germline difference seen at one junction end. The V gene is TRBV5-6, the J gene TRBJ1-5; 7 bases line up with TRBD1. The length of the CDR3 is 14 residues. Germline V gene data show CDR1 as SGHDT and CDR2 as YYEEEE. CDR3 protein: CAGSLQGTGQPQHF. The CDR3 nucleotides are TGTGCCGGCAGCTTACAGGGGACCGGTCAGCCCCAGCATTTT.

This clonotype occurred many times. V gene TRBV25-1 combines with J gene TRBJ2-5; 8 bases are shared with TRBD1. Germline-derived CDR1 and CDR2 are MGHDK and SYGVNS. The CDR3 covers 13 residues. Unmatched junction bases numbered 5, after V lost 6 bases and J lost 5 bases. The CDR3 sequence is CASRRTGRETQYF. In nucleotides, the CDR3 is TGTGCCAGCAGGAGGACAGGGCGGGAGACCCAGTACTTC.

The V call is TRBV7-2, the J call TRBJ1-6; D possibly corresponds to TRBD1 (5 bases). Per the germline V gene, CDR1 is SGHTA and CDR2 is FQGNSA. The CDR3 extends over 15 amino acids. With 4 bases removed from V and 10 bases from J, the gap between germline ends came to 17 bases. The CDR3 sequence: CASSWSLSDKSPLHF. In DNA, the CDR3 is TGTGCCAGCAGCTGGAGCTTATCGGACAAGTCACCCCTCCACTTT.

This clonotype appeared a few times. The chain employs TRBV5-1 and TRBJ2-7; possible D gene TRBD2, 5 bases. CDR3 size: 14 residues. Trimming pared 5 bases from V and 0 bases from J, leaving 12 bases between. The germline gives CDR1 SGHRS, CDR2 YFSETQ. In DNA form, the CDR3 reads TGCGCCAGCAGGCGGGCAAGAAGCTCCTACGAGCAGTACTTC. Its protein product is CASRRARSSYEQYF.

The table lists this clonotype with a count of one. The rearrangement links TRBV6-4 to TRBJ1-2, with D possibly TRBD1 on 6 matching bases. The V gene lost 5 bases and the J gene lost 2 bases, with 15 bases spanning the gap. CDR1 is MRHNA and CDR2 is SNTAGT in the germline V gene. This CDR3 has 15 residues. The CDR3 sequence is CASSWGGTTNYGYTF. The CDR3 coding sequence is TGTGCCAGCAGTTGGGGGGGGACAACCAACTATGGCTACACCTTC.

This chain uses TRBV5-1 with TRBJ1-1; tentatively, D is TRBD1 (5 bases). The CDR3 extends over 13 amino acids. The V gene's germline CDR1 is SGHRS and CDR2 YFSETQ. V was trimmed by 7 bases and J by 4 bases, leaving 14 bases between them. This CDR3 reads CASCPPGVTEAFF. The CDR3 region has the DNA TGCGCCAGCTGTCCCCCGGGGGTCACTGAAGCTTTCTTT.

The chain joins TRBV2 to TRBJ1-2; TRBD1 agrees at 8 bases. CDR1 and CDR2 (germline): SNHLY, FYNNEI. V was clipped by 5 bases and J by 6 bases; unmatched bases: 8. CDR3 size: 14 residues. CDR3 bases: TGTGCCAGCAGTTACGACAGGGGTGCAGATGGCTACACCTTC. It specifies CASSYDRGADGYTF. Supplemented by reference TRBV2 and TRBJ1-2, the full variable domain reads EPEVTQTPSHQVTQMGQEVILRCVPISNHLYFYWYRQILGQKVEFLVSFYNNEISEKSEIFDDQFSVERPDGSNFTLKIRSTKLEDSAMYFCASSYDRGADGYTFGSGTRLTVV.

This clonotype came up many times. The chain recombines TRBV2 with TRBJ1-1; D is possibly TRBD1 (5 bases). Deletions cut 8 bases from V and 4 bases from J, with 11 bases between. Germline values: CDR1 SNHLY, CDR2 FYNNEI. This CDR3 comprises 12 residues. CDR3 residues: CASRRVSTEAFF. The CDR3 nucleotides read TGTGCCAGCCGCAGGGTGAGCACTGAAGCTTTCTTT.